This TCR beta chain was found in a study of OX40 agonist ivuxolimab in advanced cancers. Looking at the study overall: Aged roughly 20 to 79 with a mean of approximately 60 years, they were almost 85% male.

Germline V gene lookup returns CDR1 SGHRS and CDR2 YFSETQ. The CDR3 consists of 15 residues. Trimming removed 9 bases from V and 1 base from J; junction bases left unmatched: 13. Assay: immunoSEQ multiplex PCR; the TCRdb copy retains only in-frame clones and omits some. The profile shows tens of thousands of clones, about nine tenths of them singletons. General study points: Clonal expansion among partial responders at 0.1-3.0 mg/kg ranked near the lowest.

Of note for this clone: Its matching antigen is unknown.

The sequenced sample was CD4+ or CD8+ T cells sorted from blood, obtained in a trial of the OX40 agonist ivuxolimab. The rearrangement links TRBV5-1 to TRBJ2-7, with 7 bases matching TRBD1. The receptor was derived from an adult with an advanced solid tumor such as melanoma, head and neck, liver or kidney cancer. CDR3 bases: TGCGCCACCATACAGGGGACCCTAGGGTCCTACGAGCAGTACTTC. Amino acids: CATIQGTLGSYEQYF.